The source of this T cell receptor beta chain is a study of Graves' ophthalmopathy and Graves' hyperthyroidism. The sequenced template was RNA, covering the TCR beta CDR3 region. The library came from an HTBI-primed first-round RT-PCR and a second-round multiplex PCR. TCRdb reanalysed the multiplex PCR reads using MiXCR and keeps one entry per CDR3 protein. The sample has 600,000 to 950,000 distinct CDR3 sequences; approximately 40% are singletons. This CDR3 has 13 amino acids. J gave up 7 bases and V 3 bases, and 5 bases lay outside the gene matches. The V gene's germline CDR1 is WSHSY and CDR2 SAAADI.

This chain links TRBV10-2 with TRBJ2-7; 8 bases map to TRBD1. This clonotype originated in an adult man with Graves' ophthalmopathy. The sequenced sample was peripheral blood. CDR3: CASSDPTGEEQYF. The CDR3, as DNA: TGCGCCAGCAGTGACCCGACAGGGGAGGAGCAGTACTTC.